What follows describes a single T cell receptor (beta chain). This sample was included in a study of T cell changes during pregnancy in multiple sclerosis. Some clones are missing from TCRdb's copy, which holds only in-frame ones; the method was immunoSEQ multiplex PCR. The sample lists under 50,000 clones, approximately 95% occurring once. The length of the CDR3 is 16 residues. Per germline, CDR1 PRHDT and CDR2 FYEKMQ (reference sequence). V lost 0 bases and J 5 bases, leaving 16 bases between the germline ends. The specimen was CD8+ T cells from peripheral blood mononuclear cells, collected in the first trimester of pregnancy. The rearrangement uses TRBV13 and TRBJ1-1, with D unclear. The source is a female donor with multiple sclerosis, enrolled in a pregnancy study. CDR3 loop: CASSLGLEGSLTEAFF. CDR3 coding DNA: TGTGCCAGCAGCTTAGGCCTAGAGGGAAGTTTAACTGAAGCTTTCTTT.